The 5 T cell receptor beta chains in this list originate from one sample, sequenced in a study of T cell responses to AZD1222 COVID-19 vaccine. Data came from immunoSEQ multiplex PCR; TCRdb stores just in-frame clones and leaves some out. The sample includes roughly 120,000 clones, around 89% of them seen just once. Here the sequenced sample was peripheral blood, taken on day 0 of AZD1222 vaccination. These receptor sequences come from an adult in good health.

This chain uses TRBV4-2 with TRBJ1-5; tentatively, D is TRBD1 (5 bases). V was shortened by 4 bases and J by 6 bases, with 28 bases between the two germline ends. Germline assignment: CDR1 LGHNA and CDR2 YNFKEQ. CDR3 size: 19 residues. CDR3 in DNA: TGTGCCAGCAGCCCCCTGTTTCACTCGCGGGGCAAATCGACTCAGCCCCAGCATTTT. Protein: CASSPLFHSRGKSTQPQHF.

CDR3 in amino acids: CASSFSGFGGNEKLFF. CDR3 coding DNA: TGTGCCAGCAGCTTCTCAGGGTTTGGGGGTAATGAAAAACTGTTTTTT. The chain is built from TRBV7-2 and TRBJ1-4, with a tentative D call TRBD1 (5 bases). The V end lost 3 bases, the J end lost 4 bases, and 15 bases lay between the germline ends. This CDR3 has 16 residues. Germline CDR1 and CDR2: SGHTA and FQGNSA.

This chain uses TRBV19 with TRBJ1-5; the D is unclear. Germline CDR1 and CDR2: LNHDA and SQIVND (reference sequence). The CDR3 runs to 13 residues. The V and J ends lost 3 bases and 6 bases respectively, with 9 bases between them. CDR3 loop: CASSIGEGQPQHF. In DNA form, the CDR3 reads TGTGCCAGTAGTATTGGGGAGGGTCAGCCCCAGCATTTT.

A single count supports this clone. J is TRBJ2-2 and V is TRBV11-3, with 9 bases lining up with TRBD1. Germline V lookup: CDR1 SGHNT, CDR2 YENEEA. With V trimmed by 4 bases and J by 6 bases, 6 bases remained unmatched. The CDR3 is made up of 15 amino acids. The CDR3 region is CASSSRDRDAGELFF. The CDR3 coding sequence is TGTGCCAGCAGCTCCCGGGACAGGGACGCCGGGGAGCTGTTTTTT.

The genes are TRBV5-4 and TRBJ2-2; 11 nucleotides align to TRBD1. CDR3 size: 17 residues. The V gene's germline CDR1 is SGHNT and CDR2 YYREEE (reference sequence). After removal of 4 bases from V and 7 bases from J, the junction contained 12 bases not matched to a gene. CDR3 sequence: CASSPSTGQGANGELFF. As DNA, the CDR3 is TGTGCCAGCAGCCCGTCCACAGGACAGGGGGCTAACGGGGAGCTGTTTTTT.